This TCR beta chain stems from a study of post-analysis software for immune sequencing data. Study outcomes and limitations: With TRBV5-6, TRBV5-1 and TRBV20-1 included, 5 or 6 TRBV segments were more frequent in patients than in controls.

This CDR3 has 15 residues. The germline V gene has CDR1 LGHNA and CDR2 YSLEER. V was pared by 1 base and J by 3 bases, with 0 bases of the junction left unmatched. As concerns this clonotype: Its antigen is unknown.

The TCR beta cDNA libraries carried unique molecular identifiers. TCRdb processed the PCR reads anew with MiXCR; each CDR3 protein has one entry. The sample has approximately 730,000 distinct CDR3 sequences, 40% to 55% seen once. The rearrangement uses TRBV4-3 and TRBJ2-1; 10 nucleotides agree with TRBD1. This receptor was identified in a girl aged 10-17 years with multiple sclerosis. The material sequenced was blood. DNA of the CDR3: TGCGCCAGCAGCCAAGGGACAGGGGGCTACAATGAGCAGTTCTTC. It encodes CASSQGTGGYNEQFF.